A selection of T cell receptor beta chains follows, all from one sample in a study of cytomegalovirus exposure and HLA in healthy donors. TCRdb's table, derived via immunoSEQ multiplex PCR, lists solely in-frame clones and lacks some. The table includes roughly 130,000 clones, less than 85% detected once. The sequenced sample was PBMCs. These receptors were taken from a man aged 35 to 55 in good health and CMV-seronegative. Both conserved end residues are trimmed from each CDR3. D genes are given only for firm matches.

V gene,J gene,CDR3 length,D gene,CDR3 protein
TRBV5-1,TRBJ2-4,14,NA,ASSPEGGLAKNIQY
TRBV15,TRBJ2-1,14,NA,ATSRDFSRGFNEQF
TRBV5-4,TRBJ2-3,14,TRBD1,ASSSPQGTHTDTQY
TRBV6-6,TRBJ1-1,13,NA,ASSYPQVSGAEAF
TRBV7-2,TRBJ1-2,11,NA,ASSPPLFYGYT
TRBV27,TRBJ1-5,13,NA,ASNPTGRGNQPQH
TRBV10-3,TRBJ1-5,13,NA,AISEWLGGSQPQH
TRBV30,TRBJ1-2,9,NA,AWSPSSGYT
TRBV27,TRBJ2-3,10,NA,ASRLLLDTQY
TRBV6-4,TRBJ2-2,14,TRBD1,ASSAPDRENTGELF
TRBV7-9,TRBJ1-5,10,NA,ASSSTNQPQH
TRBV7-2,TRBJ2-5,14,TRBD2,ASSSGWTSGGETQY
TRBV28,TRBJ2-7,12,TRBD1,ASRDGTGGVEQY
TRBV5-6,TRBJ1-2,15,TRBD1,ASSFEPRQGHNYGYT
TRBV2,TRBJ2-7,11,NA,ASRQVSSYEQY
TRBV28,TRBJ2-7,14,TRBD2,ATKDDIGTNSYEQY
TRBV6-1,TRBJ2-5,10,NA,ASRQAQETQY